Each of the 10 T cell receptor beta chains below was sequenced from the same sample in a study of cytomegalovirus exposure and HLA in healthy donors. The PCR made use of 60 Vbeta and 13 Jbeta primers. Profiling relied on immunoSEQ multiplex PCR, and the TCRdb table lists in-frame clones only, not all of them. The sample lists fewer than 250,000 clones; approximately 83% were seen once. The sample consisted of PBMCs. The receptors were sampled from a girl aged 5 to 17 in good health and CMV-seronegative.

The J gene is TRBJ2-1, the V gene TRBV5-1; 8 nucleotides line up with TRBD2. The length of the CDR3 is 15 residues. The germline CDR1 and CDR2 sequences are SGHRS and YFSETQ. After removal of 2 bases from V and 5 bases from J, the junction contained 6 bases not matched to a gene. CDR3 region: CASSFIAGINNEQFF. The CDR3 nucleotides read TGCGCCAGCAGCTTCATAGCGGGAATTAACAATGAGCAGTTCTTC.

J is TRBJ1-2 and V is TRBV18; no clear D. The CDR3 is 14 amino acids. Germline assignment: CDR1 KGHSH and CDR2 LQKENI. Trimming shortened V by 3 bases and J by 4 bases, and 12 bases separated the two germline ends. This CDR3 reads CASSPEHAGYGYTF. DNA of the CDR3: TGTGCCAGCTCACCCGAACACGCAGGCTATGGCTACACCTTC.

This clone came up a few times. In DNA form, the CDR3 reads TGTGCCTGGAGTACAACTCCCTGGACAGGAAGCACTGAAGCTTTCTTT. Protein product: CAWSTTPWTGSTEAFF. The chain employs TRBV30 and TRBJ1-1; 7 bases match TRBD1. This CDR3 spans 16 amino acids. Germline V gene sequence: CDR1 GTSNPN, CDR2 SVGIG (reference sequence). V dropped 2 bases and J dropped 4; count of bases not matched to a gene: 13. Looking up the rest from reference TRBV30 and TRBJ1-1 gives the full variable domain: SQTIHQWPATLVQPVGSPLSLECTVEGTSNPNLYWYRQAAGRGLQLLFYSVGIGQISSEVPQNLSASRPQDRQFILSSKKLLLSDSGFYLCAWSTTPWTGSTEAFFGQGTRLTVV.

The rearrangement links TRBV6-1 to TRBJ2-3, with 7 bases that match TRBD1. V shed 6 bases and J 6 bases; nucleotides not matched to a gene: 12. Germline lookup yields CDR1 MNHNS and CDR2 SASEGT. This CDR3 has 15 residues. The CDR3: CASRDKTGLADTQYF. The CDR3 nucleotides are TGTGCCAGCAGGGATAAGACAGGGTTGGCGGATACGCAGTATTTT.

The chain carries TRBV6-6 and TRBJ2-3; D may be TRBD2 (5 bases). The V and J ends lost 8 bases and 2 bases respectively, with 11 bases between them. Germline V CDR1 and CDR2: MNHNY, SVGAGI (reference sequence). The CDR3 is made up of 13 amino acids. The CDR3 sequence is CASGRAATDTQYF. The CDR3 DNA follows: TGTGCCAGCGGGCGAGCGGCCACAGATACGCAGTATTTT.

The chain links TRBV18 to TRBJ2-1, with 7 bases fitting TRBD2. This CDR3 is 17 amino acids long. Trimming removed 0 bases from V and 2 bases from J; junction bases left unmatched: 7. Germline V gives CDR1 KGHSH, CDR2 LQKENI. CDR3 DNA: TGTGCCAGCTCACCACCCGGGACCGCGGGAGCCTACAATGAGCAGTTCTTC. This encodes CASSPPGTAGAYNEQFF. Combining the CDR3 with reference TRBV18 and TRBJ2-1 gives the whole variable domain NAGVMQNPRHLVRRRGQEARLRCSPMKGHSHVYWYRQLPEEGLKFMVYLQKENIIDESGMPKERFSAEFPKEGPSILRIQQVVRGDSAAYFCASSPPGTAGAYNEQFFGPGTRLTVL.

CDR3 bases: TGTGCCAGCAGCTTGCCGGACGGCAGGGCTGAAGCTTTCTTT. Protein sequence: CASSLPDGRAEAFF. The chain links TRBV5-6 to TRBJ1-1; tentatively, D is TRBD1 (5 bases). Germline V gene data show CDR1 as SGHDT and CDR2 as YYEEEE. The length of the CDR3 is 14 residues. V shed 1 base and J shed 6 bases, with 13 bases lying between them. Full variable domain (missing parts from reference TRBV5-6 and TRBJ1-1): DAGVTQSPTHLIKTRGQQVTLRCSPKSGHDTVSWYQQALGQGPQFIFQYYEEEERQRGNFPDRFSGHQFPNYSSELNVNALLLGDSALYLCASSLPDGRAEAFFGQGTRLTVV.

This chain joins TRBV13 and TRBJ2-5; no firm D call. The ends were cut back, 9 bases at V and 5 bases at J, with 10 bases in the middle. The CDR3 length is 11 residues. The germline V gene has CDR1 PRHDT and CDR2 FYEKMQ (reference sequence). DNA of the CDR3: TGTGCCAGTCGAATCGGGGAGACCCAGTACTTC. This translates into CASRIGETQYF.

The gene calls are TRBV7-9 and TRBJ1-3, with D perhaps TRBD1 (5 bases). The CDR3 spans 15 residues. V was cut by 5 bases and J by 9 bases, with 20 bases left in between. From germline, CDR1 is SEHNR and CDR2 FQNEAQ (reference sequence). CDR3 sequence (DNA): TGTGCCAGCAGCCCCGGGGGATCCCGAGACGCCACCATATATTTT. This gives the protein CASSPGGSRDATIYF.

The genes are TRBV4-2 and TRBJ2-7; D uncertain. Germline-derived CDR1 and CDR2 are LGHNA and YNFKEQ. The CDR3 runs to 14 residues. V gave up 4 bases and J gave up 3 bases, with 13 bases separating them. The chain's CDR3 is CASSLQAQVYEQYF. CDR3 nucleotides: TGTGCCAGCAGCCTGCAAGCCCAGGTCTACGAGCAGTACTTC.